This is a list of T cell receptor beta chains from one sample in a study of blood T cell repertoires in COVID-19. The table came from immunoSEQ multiplex PCR; TCRdb's copy has only in-frame clones and leaves some out. The table lists 150,000 to 200,000 clones, roughly 82% of them singletons, with 15% in the top ten. Sequencing was carried out using PBMCs or T cells enriched from blood (not recorded which). The receptors were gathered from a man aged 50 to 59 who had recovered from COVID-19. Each CDR3 is given without its conserved first and last residue. Not all rows give a size; the values are once, few, many and, for expanded clones, a class.

TRBJ1-5 | 14 | TRBV7-2 | NA | ASSFIGTVSNQPQH
TRBJ2-1 | 11 | TRBV7-2 | NA | ASRTDYRNEQF
TRBJ1-2 | 14 | TRBV5-4 | NA | ASSFRGTELVYGYT
TRBJ2-1 | 14 | TRBV5-1 | NA | ASSLEGVSSYNEQF
TRBJ2-1 | 15 | TRBV4-1 | NA | ASSQTGTGVSYNEQF
TRBJ1-1 | 13 | TRBV6-5 | NA | ASRSAGQGNTEAF
TRBJ1-2 | 11 | TRBV12-3/TRBV12-4 | NA | ASSLGGGYSYT
TRBJ1-2 | 11 | TRBV7-9 | NA | ASPGGLDGGYT
TRBJ1-2 | 11 | TRBV29-1 | NA | SVVRQGGLGYT
TRBJ2-6 | 14 | TRBV7-3 | NA | ASSPDSVSGANVLT
TRBJ1-1 | 14 | TRBV5-1 | NA | ASSWDSGGRNTEAF
TRBJ2-1 | 14 | TRBV13 | NA | ASSARLAGVYNEQF
TRBJ1-3 | 13 | TRBV7-2 | NA | ASSLVQAAGNTIY
TRBJ1-6 | 12 | TRBV5-5 | once | ASSPDRVNSPLH
TRBJ1-5 | 11 | TRBV19 | NA | KRGGNSNQPQH
TRBJ1-1 | 10 | TRBV2 | NA | ASSYGTDEAF
TRBJ1-5 | 14 | TRBV23-1 | many | ASSQSTAPSNQPQH
TRBJ2-5 | 14 | TRBV7-9 | NA | ASSPRGQGATETQY
TRBJ2-7 | 11 | TRBV30 | NA | AWRPGGSYEQY
TRBJ2-7 | 12 | TRBV6-1 | once | ASSEFRTGREQY
TRBJ2-3 | 13 | TRBV5-1 | NA | ASSLTGQGAPAQY
TRBJ2-4 | 12 | TRBV6-6 | NA | ASSGVGATNIQY
TRBJ2-1 | 13 | TRBV28 | NA | ASSLKGLTYNEQF
TRBJ1-1 | 13 | TRBV27 | NA | ASSSGTVFRTEAF
TRBJ1-3 | 11 | TRBV12-3/TRBV12-4 | NA | ASSELFRDTIY
TRBJ1-4 | 11 | TRBV29-1 | NA | SVDGRGSEKLF
TRBJ2-5 | 11 | TRBV29-1 | NA | SVDWTTQETQY
TRBJ2-5 | 14 | TRBV4-2 | NA | ASSLTSGGWQETQY
TRBJ1-2 | 10 | TRBV9 | NA | ASSGSMAGYT
TRBJ2-3 | 14 | TRBV6-4 | NA | ASSEDPGQGADTQY
TRBJ2-1 | 14 | TRBV10-3 | NA | AIGGGGTSSYNEQF
TRBJ2-7 | 11 | TRBV7-8 | few | ASSLDRDNEQY
TRBJ1-5 | 15 | TRBV7-8 | NA | ASSLAWSGDSNQPQH
TRBJ1-2 | 12 | TRBV6-1 | NA | ASSEAASEYGYT
TRBJ2-2 | 13 | TRBV10-1 | NA | ASARTGLNTGELF
TRBJ2-7 | 14 | TRBV6-1 | NA | ASSEAPTGGFAEQY
TRBJ2-3 | 13 | TRBV25-1 | once | ASSVRSPVTDTQY
TRBJ1-5 | 12 | TRBV19 | NA | ASTDRVGNQPQH
TRBJ2-2 | 14 | TRBV18 | NA | ASSPDRGPHTGELF
TRBJ1-2 | 12 | TRBV24-1 | NA | ATSAQGGNYGYT
TRBJ2-1 | 13 | TRBV19 | NA | ATTPEGVLYNEQF
TRBJ2-5 | 14 | TRBV6-5 | NA | ASSYRDRGFQETQY